This TCR beta chain was identified in a study of blood T cell repertoires in COVID-19. Study-level background: PBMCs, B-cell-depleted T cells, or T cells provided the cDNA or gDNA that made up the material.

As processed by the authors: The authors estimated nucleated cell counts from reference gene primer amplification. The method was immunoSEQ multiplex PCR; TCRdb's version includes in-frame clones alone and lacks a portion of them. Clonal size and the V and J genes are those of that table, whereas D and trimming came from the DNA. The sample has about 180,000 clones; roughly 86% are singletons. Per the germline V gene, CDR1 is SGHVS and CDR2 is FNYEAQ. CDR3 length: 15 residues. The germline V and J ends were trimmed by 0 bases and 3 bases, with 9 bases remaining between them. Recruitment covered roughly 24 US areas and drew participants whose ages spanned roughly 18 to 100 years. Symptom resolution, clearance, or two negative PCRs marked donors in Cohort 3 as recovered.

The rearrangement links TRBV7-6 to TRBJ2-1; possibly TRBD2 for D (5 bases). This sequence originates from a woman aged 30 to 39 who had recovered from COVID-19. Sequencing used PBMCs or T cells enriched from blood (not recorded which). CDR3 loop: CASSLAGVGYNEQFF. The CDR3 DNA follows: TGTGCCAGCAGCTTAGCGGGAGTCGGCTACAATGAGCAGTTCTTC.